These T cell receptor beta chains were read from a single sample in a study of CD8 T cells in Susac syndrome. TCRdb re-analysed the immunoSEQ multiplex PCR reads in MiXCR, keeping a single row per CDR3 protein. The sample includes under 200,000 distinct CDR3 sequences, roughly 95% of them seen just once. Sequencing input: CD8+ T cells from PBMCs. The receptors stem from a human donor with multiple sclerosis. CDR3s include the opening cysteine and the closing phenylalanine or tryptophan. D genes are given only for firm matches. Size is omitted from some rows. Given values are once, few, many or a class for expanded clones.

>TRBV12-3/TRBV12-4|.|.|TRBJ2-5
CASRLGLAGEETQYF
TGTGCCAGCAGGCTAGGGCTGGCAGGGGAAGAGACCCAGTACTTC
>TRBV15|.|.|TRBJ2-5
CATSRDIGSWETQYF
TGTGCCACCAGCAGAGATATCGGGAGCTGGGAGACCCAGTACTTC
>TRBV4-1|.|once|TRBJ1-2
CASSQARAGNGYTF
TGCGCCAGCAGCCAAGCGCGGGCCGGGAACGGCTACACCTTC
>TRBV18|.|.|TRBJ2-1
CASSPGGVEQFF
TGTGCCAGCTCCCCCGGCGGGGTCGAGCAGTTCTTC
>TRBV5-1|TRBD2|.|TRBJ2-7
CASSGVGKRGPAYEQYF
TGCGCCAGCAGCGGCGTGGGAAAGCGGGGGCCCGCCTACGAGCAGTACTTC
>TRBV12-3/TRBV12-4|TRBD2|once|TRBJ2-7
CASSLWSPHTSGSSYEQYF
TGTGCCAGCAGCCTCTGGTCCCCCCATACTAGCGGTAGCTCCTACGAGCAGTACTTC
>TRBV3-1|TRBD2|.|TRBJ2-5
CASTPDLVAGETQYF
TGTGCCAGCACCCCGGATTTGGTAGCGGGGGAGACCCAGTACTTC
>TRBV27|.|.|TRBJ1-3
CASSQGRSSGNTIYF
TGTGCCAGCAGCCAGGGACGCAGCTCTGGAAACACCATATATTTT
>TRBV15|.|.|TRBJ2-7
CATSRGVFYEQYF
TGTGCCACCAGCAGAGGAGTCTTCTACGAGCAGTACTTC
>TRBV4-2|.|.|TRBJ2-1
CASSPSGSPNEQFF
TGTGCCAGCAGTCCAAGCGGATCTCCCAATGAGCAGTTCTTC
>TRBV7-3|TRBD2|.|TRBJ2-7
CASSLTSGSDEQYF
TGTGCCAGCAGCTTAACTAGCGGGAGCGACGAGCAGTACTTC
>TRBV24-1|.|.|TRBJ2-3
CATSDLGDTQYF
TGTGCCACCAGTGATTTGGGAGATACGCAGTATTTT
>TRBV27|.|.|TRBJ2-7
CASSPQVGGPYEQYF
TGTGCCAGCAGTCCCCAGGTAGGGGGGCCCTACGAGCAGTACTTC
>TRBV5-1|.|.|TRBJ2-1
CASSSPPWNEQFF
TGCGCCAGCAGCTCCCCCCCTTGGAATGAGCAGTTCTTC
>TRBV30|.|.|TRBJ2-1
CAWGEFSSYNEQFF
TGTGCCTGGGGTGAATTTAGCTCCTACAATGAGCAGTTCTTC
>TRBV6-1|.|.|TRBJ2-7
CASSEQGVGEQYF
TGTGCCAGCAGTGAACAGGGAGTCGGCGAGCAGTACTTC
>TRBV3-1|TRBD1|.|TRBJ1-2
CASSQDGDRIYGYTF
TGTGCCAGCAGCCAAGATGGGGACAGGATCTATGGCTACACCTTC
>TRBV27|.|.|TRBJ2-1
CASSSGLVGIEQFF
TGTGCCAGCAGTTCCGGTCTGGTAGGTATTGAGCAGTTCTTC
>TRBV7-8|.|.|TRBJ2-7
CASSLTSPSVEQYF
TGTGCCAGCAGCTTAACTTCTCCTTCGGTTGAGCAGTACTTC
>TRBV29-1|TRBD2|.|TRBJ2-7
CSVEFASGGSGEQYF
TGCAGCGTTGAATTTGCTAGCGGGGGCTCCGGTGAGCAGTACTTC
>TRBV7-6|.|.|TRBJ2-7
CASSLGTGVSYEQYF
TGTGCCAGCAGCTTAGGTACTGGGGTCTCCTACGAGCAGTACTTC
>TRBV2|TRBD2|once|TRBJ2-1
CASSIPAIAGGRAYNEQFF
TGTGCCAGCAGTATCCCGGCGATAGCGGGGGGCCGGGCCTACAATGAGCAGTTCTTC
>TRBV15|.|.|TRBJ2-7
CATSRDRGANEQYF
TGTGCCACCAGCAGAGATCGGGGAGCGAACGAGCAGTACTTC
>TRBV9|.|.|TRBJ2-3
CASSARNLPTDTQYF
TGTGCCAGCAGCGCACGAAACCTTCCCACAGATACGCAGTATTTT
>TRBV3-1|TRBD2|.|TRBJ2-3
CASSQLFPLAGVQDTQYF
TGTGCCAGCAGCCAACTTTTCCCACTAGCGGGGGTACAAGATACGCAGTATTTT
>TRBV27|.|many|TRBJ2-1
CASSLSSYNEQFF
TGTGCCAGCAGTTTATCCTCCTACAATGAGCAGTTCTTC
>TRBV30|.|few|TRBJ1-1
CAWSVNTEAFF
TGTGCCTGGAGTGTGAACACTGAAGCTTTCTTT
>TRBV29-1|.|.|TRBJ2-2
CSVEDPLRGRTGELFF
TGCAGCGTTGAAGATCCCCTGAGGGGTCGTACCGGGGAGCTGTTTTTT
>TRBV6-5|TRBD2|.|TRBJ2-4
CASSYDRGGARQYF
TGTGCCAGCAGTTACGACCGCGGGGGGGCAAGACAGTACTTC
>TRBV7-6|.|.|TRBJ1-1
CASSLRGIMNTEAFF
TGTGCCAGCAGCTTGAGGGGCATTATGAACACTGAAGCTTTCTTT
>TRBV27|.|.|TRBJ2-1
CASSAAGQNEQFF
TGTGCCAGCAGTGCGGCGGGACAGAATGAGCAGTTCTTC
>TRBV11-1|TRBD1|.|TRBJ2-7
CASSLGLRGQPYYEQYF
TGTGCCAGCAGCTTAGGCCTGAGGGGACAGCCATACTACGAGCAGTACTTC
>TRBV20-1|.|.|TRBJ2-1
CSAPEWGLISSYNEQFF
TGCAGTGCTCCAGAGTGGGGGTTGATTAGCTCCTACAATGAGCAGTTCTTC
>TRBV3-1|.|.|TRBJ2-1
CASSQGRSTYNEQFF
TGTGCCAGCAGCCAGGGACGATCGACCTACAATGAGCAGTTCTTC
>TRBV5-1|.|.|TRBJ2-5
CASSLPLTPLREETQYF
TGCGCCAGCAGCTTGCCACTGACTCCTCTGAGGGAAGAGACCCAGTACTTC
>TRBV7-8|TRBD1|.|TRBJ2-5
CASSFSTGGGETQYF
TGTGCCAGCAGCTTCTCCACAGGGGGCGGAGAGACCCAGTACTTC
>TRBV6-2/TRBV6-3|TRBD2|.|TRBJ2-1
CASWTSGRVYEQFF
TGTGCCAGCTGGACTAGCGGGAGGGTATATGAGCAGTTCTTC
>TRBV7-9|.|.|TRBJ2-5
CASSISDWAEETQYF
TGTGCCAGCAGCATAAGCGACTGGGCGGAGGAGACCCAGTACTTC
>TRBV27|.|.|TRBJ2-7
CASSHRGASYEQYF
TGTGCCAGCAGTCACCGAGGCGCGTCCTACGAGCAGTACTTC
>TRBV6-5|.|.|TRBJ1-1
CASSYLTQGNTEAFF
TGTGCCAGCAGTTATCTGACGCAGGGGAACACTGAAGCTTTCTTT
>TRBV27|.|.|TRBJ2-7
CASSLSVRPGDEQYF
TGTGCCAGCAGTTTAAGTGTCCGCCCAGGGGACGAGCAGTACTTC